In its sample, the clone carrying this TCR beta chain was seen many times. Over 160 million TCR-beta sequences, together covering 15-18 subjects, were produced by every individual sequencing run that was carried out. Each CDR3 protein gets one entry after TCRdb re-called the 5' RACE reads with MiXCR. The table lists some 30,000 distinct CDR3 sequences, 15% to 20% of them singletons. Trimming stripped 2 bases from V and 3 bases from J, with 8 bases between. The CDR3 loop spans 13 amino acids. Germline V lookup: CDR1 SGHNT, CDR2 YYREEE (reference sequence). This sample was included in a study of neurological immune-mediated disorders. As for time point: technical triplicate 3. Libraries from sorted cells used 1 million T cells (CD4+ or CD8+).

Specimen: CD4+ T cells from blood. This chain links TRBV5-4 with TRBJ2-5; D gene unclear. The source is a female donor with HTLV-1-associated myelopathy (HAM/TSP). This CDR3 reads CASSFGPEETQYF. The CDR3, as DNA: TGTGCCAGCAGCTTTGGACCCGAAGAGACCCAGTACTTC.